This TCR beta chain was sequenced for a study of T cell responses to AZD1222 COVID-19 vaccine. Study conclusions and caveats: Sampled repertoires all dated from after the peak T cell response.

The table came from immunoSEQ multiplex PCR; TCRdb's copy has only in-frame clones and leaves some out. The sample has around 99,000 clones, around 90% seen once. The CDR3 loop spans 15 amino acids. The germline V gene encodes CDR1 LGHNA and CDR2 YSLEER. Trimming took 3 bases from V and 10 from J; bases not matched to a gene: 11. Points on this clone: Its cognate antigen is unknown.

The source material was peripheral blood, sampled 28 days after the second AZD1222 dose. The rearrangement joins TRBV4-3 to TRBJ1-1; 10 bases fit TRBD1. This receptor was taken from an adult who received the AZD1222 COVID-19 vaccine. The chain's CDR3 is CASSQLTGTGVTAFF. CDR3 nucleotide sequence: TGCGCCAGCAGCCAGCTAACCGGGACAGGGGTTACAGCTTTCTTT.